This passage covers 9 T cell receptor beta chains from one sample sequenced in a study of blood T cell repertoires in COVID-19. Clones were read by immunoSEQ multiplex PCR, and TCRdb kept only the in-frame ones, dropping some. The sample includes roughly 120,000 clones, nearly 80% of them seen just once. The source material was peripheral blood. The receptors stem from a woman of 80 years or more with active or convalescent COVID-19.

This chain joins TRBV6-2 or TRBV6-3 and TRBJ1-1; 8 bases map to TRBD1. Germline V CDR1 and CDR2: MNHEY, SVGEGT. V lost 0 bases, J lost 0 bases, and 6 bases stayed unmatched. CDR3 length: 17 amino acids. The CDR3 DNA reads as TGTGCCAGCAGTTACTCGGGACAGGCAACTTTGAACACTGAAGCTTTCTTT. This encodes CASSYSGQATLNTEAFF.

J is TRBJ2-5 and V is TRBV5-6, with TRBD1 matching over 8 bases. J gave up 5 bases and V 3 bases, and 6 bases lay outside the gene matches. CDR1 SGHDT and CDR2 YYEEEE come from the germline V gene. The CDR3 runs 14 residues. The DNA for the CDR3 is TGTGCCAGCAGCTCATGGACAGGGATGGAGACCCAGTACTTC. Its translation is CASSSWTGMETQYF.

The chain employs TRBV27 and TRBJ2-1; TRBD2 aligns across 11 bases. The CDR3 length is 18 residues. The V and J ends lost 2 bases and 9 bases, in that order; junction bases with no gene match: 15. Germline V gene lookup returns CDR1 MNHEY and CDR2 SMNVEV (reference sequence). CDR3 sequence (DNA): TGTGCCAGCAGTTTAGGGGCCGCGGCTAGCGGGAGGTGGGTTGAGCAGTTCTTC. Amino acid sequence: CASSLGAAASGRWVEQFF.

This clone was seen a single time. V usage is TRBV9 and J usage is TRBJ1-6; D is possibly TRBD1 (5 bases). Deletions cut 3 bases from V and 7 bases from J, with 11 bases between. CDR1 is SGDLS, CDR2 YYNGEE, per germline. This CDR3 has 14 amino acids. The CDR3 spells CASSAGTANSPLHF. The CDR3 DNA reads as TGTGCCAGCAGCGCCGGGACTGCCAATTCACCCCTCCACTTT.

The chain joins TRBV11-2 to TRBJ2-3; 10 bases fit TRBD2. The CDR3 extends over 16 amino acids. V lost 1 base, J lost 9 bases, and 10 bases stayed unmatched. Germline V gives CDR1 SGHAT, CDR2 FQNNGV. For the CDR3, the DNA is TGTGCCAGCAGCTTAGGTATACTAGCGGGAAGCGGGACGCAGTATTTT. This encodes CASSLGILAGSGTQYF.

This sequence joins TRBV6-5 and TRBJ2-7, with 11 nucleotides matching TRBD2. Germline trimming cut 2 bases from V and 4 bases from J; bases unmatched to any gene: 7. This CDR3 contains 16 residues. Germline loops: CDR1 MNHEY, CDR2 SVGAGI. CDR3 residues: CASSYNLAGGLYEQYF. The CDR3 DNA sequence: TGTGCCAGCAGTTACAATCTAGCGGGAGGTCTATACGAGCAGTACTTC.

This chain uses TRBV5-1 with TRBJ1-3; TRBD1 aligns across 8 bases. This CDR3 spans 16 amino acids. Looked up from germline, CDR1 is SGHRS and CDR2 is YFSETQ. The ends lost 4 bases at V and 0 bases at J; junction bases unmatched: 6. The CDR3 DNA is TGCGCCAGCAGCAGGGCAGGGGGCATCTCTGGAAACACCATATATTTT. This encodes CASSRAGGISGNTIYF.

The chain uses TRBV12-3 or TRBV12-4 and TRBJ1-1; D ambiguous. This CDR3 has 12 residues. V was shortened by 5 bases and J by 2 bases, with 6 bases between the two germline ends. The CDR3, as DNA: TGTGCCAGCAGTCTATCAAACACTGAAGCTTTCTTT. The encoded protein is CASSLSNTEAFF.

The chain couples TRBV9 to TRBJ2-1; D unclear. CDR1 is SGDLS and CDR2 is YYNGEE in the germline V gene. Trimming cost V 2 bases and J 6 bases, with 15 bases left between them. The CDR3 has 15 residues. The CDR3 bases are TGTGCCAGCAGCGTTACGCCCTGGTCCGGCAATGAGCAGTTCTTC. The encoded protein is CASSVTPWSGNEQFF.